This is a list of T cell receptor beta chains from one sample in a study of patients and donors after allogeneic stem cell transplantation. From the RT-PCR reads, TCRdb called clonotypes with MiXCR, one entry per CDR3 protein. Of 200,000 to 250,000 distinct CDR3 sequences listed, 13% to 15% were seen once; the top ten hold around 10%. Sequencing was carried out using blood, either unsorted or a sorted T cell fraction (not recorded which). The receptors shown here come from a human donor who was either an allogeneic HSCT recipient or a stem cell or donor lymphocyte infusion donor (not recorded which). It is not recorded whose cells these are; they may come from a transplant donor. Both conserved end residues are part of each CDR3. D genes are given only for firm matches. Clone size is stated in some rows and not others, as once, few, many or a class when expanded.

CDR3nt,CDR3aa,abundance,j_gene,len,d_gene,v_gene
TGTGCCTGGAGTGTACAGGCACCCCGCGAGCAGTACTTC,CAWSVQAPREQYF,few,TRBJ2-7,13,NA,TRBV30
TGTGCCATCAGCCACGAACCCCCGATCTCTGGGGCCAACGTCCTGACTTTC,CAISHEPPISGANVLTF,many,TRBJ2-6,17,NA,TRBV10-3
TGTGCCAGCTCGCGGTCGGGGGGCCAAGAGACCCAGTACTTC,CASSRSGGQETQYF,NA,TRBJ2-5,14,TRBD2,TRBV18
TGCAGTGCTGGGCCGGGGGGCTATGGCAAAAACATTCAGTACTTC,CSAGPGGYGKNIQYF,few,TRBJ2-4,15,NA,TRBV20-1
TGTGCCAGCAGCTCCTCCGGGACTAGCGGGGCCTACAATGAGCAGTTCTTC,CASSSSGTSGAYNEQFF,many,TRBJ2-1,17,TRBD2,TRBV5-8
TGTGCCAGCAGTTTTGCTACTAGCGGGGGACGGGATACGCAGTATTTT,CASSFATSGGRDTQYF,few,TRBJ2-3,16,TRBD2,TRBV12-3/TRBV12-4
TGTGCCAGCAGTTTAGGGGACAGGACAGGCTCACCCCTCCACTTT,CASSLGDRTGSPLHF,many,TRBJ1-6,15,TRBD1,TRBV12-3/TRBV12-4
TGTGCCAGCAGCTTCGACAGGCAGAACTATGGCTACACCTTC,CASSFDRQNYGYTF,few,TRBJ1-2,14,NA,TRBV11-2
TGTGCCAGCAGTCCCCCGACAGCCTTCAATCAGCCCCAGCATTTT,CASSPPTAFNQPQHF,few,TRBJ1-5,15,NA,TRBV12-3/TRBV12-4
TGTGCCAGCAGTGCGCGGATAAATTCACCCCTCCACTTT,CASSARINSPLHF,few,TRBJ1-6,13,NA,TRBV12-3/TRBV12-4
TGTGCCAGCAGCGTTACTAGCGGGAGCGGGAATGAGCAGTTCTTC,CASSVTSGSGNEQFF,NA,TRBJ2-1,15,TRBD2,TRBV2
TGCGCCAGCAGCGGGACAGGAGGGGCCTACGAGCAGTACTTC,CASSGTGGAYEQYF,NA,TRBJ2-7,14,TRBD1,TRBV5-1
TGTGCCAGCAGCTTAGACGGGGGCTCCTACGAGCAGTACTTC,CASSLDGGSYEQYF,few,TRBJ2-7,14,NA,TRBV7-2
TGCGCCAGCAGCATCACTAGCGGGAGGGCTAACGAGCAGTACTTC,CASSITSGRANEQYF,few,TRBJ2-7,15,TRBD2,TRBV5-1
TGTGCCAGCCTACTAGCGGTTCCCACAGATACGCAGTATTTT,CASLLAVPTDTQYF,many,TRBJ2-3,14,TRBD2,TRBV12-3/TRBV12-4
TGCAGCGTAGCGGGAAACAGTGTTGAGCAGTTCTTC,CSVAGNSVEQFF,few,TRBJ2-1,12,TRBD2,TRBV29-1
TGCAGTGCTCAGGAGGGGCCGGGCAATCAGCCCCAGCATTTT,CSAQEGPGNQPQHF,many,TRBJ1-5,14,NA,TRBV20-1
TGTGCCAGCAGTCCCCTCCCGAGTTTAGATACGCAGTATTTT,CASSPLPSLDTQYF,NA,TRBJ2-3,14,NA,TRBV2
TGTGCCAGCAGCCCTGGGGTCGGACTCTTCCGAGAGACCCAGTACTTC,CASSPGVGLFRETQYF,few,TRBJ2-5,16,NA,TRBV9
TGTGCCAGCAGCTTAGCCCCACAAGGAACCTACGAGCAGTACTTC,CASSLAPQGTYEQYF,NA,TRBJ2-7,15,NA,TRBV7-2
TGCAGCGTTGAGACAGGGAACTATGGGTATGGCTACACCTTC,CSVETGNYGYGYTF,many,TRBJ1-2,14,TRBD1,TRBV29-1
TGCGCCAGCAGCTTGGACAGGGGGCCCCGAGGCCAGTACTTC,CASSLDRGPRGQYF,few,TRBJ2-5,14,TRBD1,TRBV5-1
TGTGCCTGGAGTTACGGGGACGAGCAGTACTTC,CAWSYGDEQYF,NA,TRBJ2-7,11,NA,TRBV30
TGCAGTGCTAGATCCCTCAGAACTAGCGGGGGGGCCCAATACGAGCAGTACTTC,CSARSLRTSGGAQYEQYF,few,TRBJ2-7,18,TRBD2,TRBV20-1
TGTGCCATCAGACGACAGGGGGCTCAGGACACTGAAGCTTTCTTT,CAIRRQGAQDTEAFF,many,TRBJ1-1,15,TRBD1,TRBV10-3
TGTGCCAGCAGTTTCGGGACTACGAACACCGGGGAGCTGTTTTTT,CASSFGTTNTGELFF,few,TRBJ2-2,15,TRBD2,TRBV28
TGCGCCAGCAGCTTGCGGGACAGGTTGCAAGTATCGGCTTACAATGAGCAGTTCTTC,CASSLRDRLQVSAYNEQFF,many,TRBJ2-1,19,TRBD1,TRBV5-1
TGTGCCAGCAGTTTGGTAAAGGGCGATGAAAAACTGTTTTTT,CASSLVKGDEKLFF,NA,TRBJ1-4,14,NA,TRBV12-3/TRBV12-4
TGCAGCGTTGGGGAGAACAGAGAGACCCAGTACTTC,CSVGENRETQYF,many,TRBJ2-5,12,NA,TRBV29-1
TGTGCCAGCAGCAGAGACAGGGGTGATACGCAGTATTTT,CASSRDRGDTQYF,few,TRBJ2-3,13,TRBD1,TRBV6-6
TGTGCCAGCAGCATGAGGTTGGGGCCGGAAGAGCAGTTCTTC,CASSMRLGPEEQFF,NA,TRBJ2-1,14,NA,TRBV11-2
TGTGCCAGCGGCGAGGGGTTGCAGTACTTC,CASGEGLQYF,many,TRBJ2-7,10,NA,TRBV6-2/TRBV6-3
TGTGCCAGCTCACCCGAGGAAGCTCAGGTCTCCTACGAGCAGTACTTC,CASSPEEAQVSYEQYF,few,TRBJ2-7,16,NA,TRBV18
TGTGCCAGCAGTGAAACGTCCGCCGGGGAGCTGTTTTTT,CASSETSAGELFF,NA,TRBJ2-2,13,NA,TRBV6-4
TGTGCCAGCAGTGTTCTTTCGGCTGGGGCCAACGTCCTGACTTTC,CASSVLSAGANVLTF,NA,TRBJ2-6,15,NA,TRBV2
TGTGCCAGCTCCCCAACTTCCATAGGGGGCGCGAACACTGAAGCTTTCTTT,CASSPTSIGGANTEAFF,NA,TRBJ1-1,17,TRBD1,TRBV18
TGTGCCAGCAGTTCGGGACAGGGAGTTTGGGAGACCCAGTACTTC,CASSSGQGVWETQYF,many,TRBJ2-5,15,TRBD1,TRBV6-5
TGTGCCAGCAGCACCCGCCAAGCGGGGGGGCAGGAGACCCAGTACTTC,CASSTRQAGGQETQYF,NA,TRBJ2-5,16,TRBD2,TRBV11-1
TGTGCCACCAGTGATTATGGTGGCGCACTACCTCTCGGAAACTCTGGAAACACCATATATTTT,CATSDYGGALPLGNSGNTIYF,NA,TRBJ1-3,21,NA,TRBV24-1
TGTGCCAGCAGCCAAGTGGAGGGGCCCACAGATACGCAGTATTTT,CASSQVEGPTDTQYF,few,TRBJ2-3,15,NA,TRBV4-2
TGTGTCAGCAATCAAAGCCGATACGAGCAGTACTTC,CVSNQSRYEQYF,few,TRBJ2-7,12,NA,TRBV3-1
TGTGCCAGCAGCTCCTCCTGGCAGGGGGAGCTGTTTTTT,CASSSSWQGELFF,NA,TRBJ2-2,13,NA,TRBV7-3
TGCAGTGCTAGGTGGCAGGGCAATCAGCCCCAGCATTTT,CSARWQGNQPQHF,NA,TRBJ1-5,13,NA,TRBV20-1
TGTGCCAGCAGATCAACGGGACAGGCCCATGGCTACACCTTC,CASRSTGQAHGYTF,NA,TRBJ1-2,14,TRBD1,TRBV12-3/TRBV12-4
TGTGCCAGCAGCTTTGAACGGGGGGTATCAGATACGCAGTATTTT,CASSFERGVSDTQYF,NA,TRBJ2-3,15,TRBD2,TRBV5-6
TGTGCCAGTAGTATTCAGGGACAGACTAACTATGGCTACACCTTC,CASSIQGQTNYGYTF,NA,TRBJ1-2,15,TRBD1,TRBV19
TGTGCCACCAATGGACAGGGGAATACAGATACGCAGTATTTT,CATNGQGNTDTQYF,many,TRBJ2-3,14,TRBD1,TRBV24-1
TGTGCCAGCAGCTTAGCCGGGACAATGCGTGAGCAGTTCTTC,CASSLAGTMREQFF,many,TRBJ2-1,14,NA,TRBV7-9
TGTGCCAGCAGTCCCGCCGGACTAGCGGAAGAGACCCAGTACTTC,CASSPAGLAEETQYF,NA,TRBJ2-5,15,TRBD2,TRBV28
TGTGCCAGCAGCTTAGTGCTGGGTATGGAAGCTTTCTTT,CASSLVLGMEAFF,many,TRBJ1-1,13,NA,TRBV7-2
TGTGCCAGCAGTGAGGGACAGGGGGGTGAAAAACTGTTTTTT,CASSEGQGGEKLFF,NA,TRBJ1-4,14,TRBD1,TRBV25-1
TGTGCCAGCAGTCGCTATGAAGCTTTCTTT,CASSRYEAFF,few,TRBJ1-1,10,NA,TRBV6-1
TGCAGCGTTGAAATTGATTGGGCGGACGGCTACACCTTC,CSVEIDWADGYTF,many,TRBJ1-2,13,NA,TRBV29-1
TGTGCCAGCAGCCCCGGCCCCACTAGCGGCGTTGGACGTGATACGCAGTATTTT,CASSPGPTSGVGRDTQYF,NA,TRBJ2-3,18,TRBD2,TRBV6-1
TGTGCCATCTGCGAGGCGGAACTAGCGGCTAATGAGCAGTTCTTC,CAICEAELAANEQFF,NA,TRBJ2-1,15,TRBD2,TRBV10-3